This TCR beta chain was found in a study of regulatory T cells in long-lasting Graves disease. Germline V CDR1 and CDR2: SGDLS, YYNGEE. The CDR3 extends over 16 amino acids. V was shortened by 4 bases and J by 2 bases, with 18 bases between the two germline ends. CDR3 regions were amplified by Arm-PCR using iRepertoire HTBI primers to build TCR beta libraries. TCRdb ran MiXCR on the multiplex PCR reads and lists one entry per CDR3 protein. This sample has some 560,000 distinct CDR3 sequences, with 15% to 20% found just once. Time point of the sample: newly diagnosed GD, antithyroid drugs for less than 3 months. RNA isolated from PBMCs was used to make the TCR library. These sequences were also reported in another study, on T cells in Graves' hyperthyroidism and ophthalmopathy.

The chain recombines TRBV9 with TRBJ1-2; possible D gene TRBD1, 5 bases. This sequence originates from a woman aged 35-60 years with Graves disease. The source material was peripheral blood mononuclear cells (PBMCs), sampled at new diagnosis, from a patient treated with antithyroid drugs. This CDR3 reads CASSRDREGPNYGYTF. DNA of the CDR3: TGTGCCAGCAGCCGAGACAGAGAAGGGCCCAACTATGGCTACACCTTC.